Listed below are T cell receptor beta chains from one sample, sequenced in a study of graft-versus-host responses after intestinal transplantation. Some clones are missing from TCRdb's copy, which holds only in-frame ones; the method was immunoSEQ multiplex PCR. The sample gives over 45,000 clones, roughly 90% of which show up once; roughly 1.5% is in the top ten. The material sequenced was PBMCs, taken 26 days after transplant. These receptors all stem from a human patient who received an intestinal transplant, so some T cells may come from the graft donor. CDR3s include the opening cysteine and the closing phenylalanine or tryptophan. The order of the fields is J gene, V gene, clone size, D gene, CDR3 DNA, CDR3 protein. A D gene is named only where the DNA matches it firmly. The size entry is marked missing in some rows and otherwise reads once, few, many or a size class.

TRBJ2-1	TRBV9	-	TRBD2	TGTGCCAGCAGCGTCACTATGACTAGCATCTACAATGAGCAGTTCTTC	CASSVTMTSIYNEQFF
TRBJ1-2	TRBV5-4	-	TRBD1	TGTGCCAGCAGCGGGGACAGGGGAAGAGATCGGTATGGCTACACCTTC	CASSGDRGRDRYGYTF
TRBJ2-1	TRBV14	-	-	TGTGCCAGCAGCCAAAGTGCCGGGGGTAGGCAGTTCTTC	CASSQSAGGRQFF
TRBJ1-2	TRBV9	-	-	TGTGCCAGCAGCGTAGCTGCGGGCACAGCATCTATCTCCTATGGCTACACCTTC	CASSVAAGTASISYGYTF
TRBJ2-3	TRBV6-1	-	TRBD1	TGTGCCAGCAGTGAGTTCCAGGGGGCTTACACAGATACGCAGTATTTT	CASSEFQGAYTDTQYF
TRBJ2-5	TRBV15	-	-	TGTGCCACCGCAGGGGATGAGGAGACCCAGTACTTC	CATAGDEETQYF
TRBJ1-6	TRBV7-9	-	TRBD1	TGTGCCAGCAGCCCATCCCTAGGGCGAGGGACAGACAATTCACCCCTCCACTTT	CASSPSLGRGTDNSPLHF
TRBJ1-3	TRBV28	-	-	TGTGCCAGCAGTTTATCCTCCACTCATGCCATATATTTT	CASSLSSTHAIYF
TRBJ2-1	TRBV6-6	once	TRBD2	TGTGCCAGCAACCCAACCCGCGGGGGGGTCTATGAGCAGTTCTTC	CASNPTRGGVYEQFF
TRBJ2-2	TRBV29-1	-	-	TGCAGCGTTGAATGGTCTTCACTCCTGCCCGGGGAGCTGTTTTTT	CSVEWSSLLPGELFF
TRBJ2-3	TRBV7-3	-	TRBD2	TGTGCCAGCAGCTTAGGCGGGGGGGCCGGAGATACGCAGTATTTT	CASSLGGGAGDTQYF
TRBJ2-2	TRBV6-5	-	-	TGTGCCAGCAGTAGAAAGGGGTTCACCGGGGAGCTGTTTTTT	CASSRKGFTGELFF
TRBJ1-5	TRBV6-1	-	TRBD1	TGTGCCAGCAGACAGGGGATTTATAGCAATCAGCCCCAGCATTTT	CASRQGIYSNQPQHF
TRBJ2-1	TRBV7-6	-	TRBD1	TGTGCCAGCAGCCTTAGGGACAGCAACTCCTACAATGAGCAGTTCTTC	CASSLRDSNSYNEQFF
TRBJ1-5	TRBV5-1	-	-	TGCGCCAGCAGCTTGGTAGGGGACAATCAGCCCCAGCATTTT	CASSLVGDNQPQHF
TRBJ1-3	TRBV30	-	TRBD1	TGTGCCTGGAGTGGGGACAGGGGGATCGGGAACACCATATATTTT	CAWSGDRGIGNTIYF
TRBJ2-2	TRBV11-2	few	-	TGTGCCAGCAGCCGAGGCACCGGGGAGCTGTTTTTT	CASSRGTGELFF
TRBJ2-7	TRBV19	few	-	TGTGCCAGTAGTACCTCAGGGGATTACGAGCAGTACTTC	CASSTSGDYEQYF
TRBJ1-6	TRBV2	-	TRBD1	TGTGCCAGCAGTGAGTGGCAGGGGGAAAATTCACCCCTCCACTTT	CASSEWQGENSPLHF
TRBJ1-5	TRBV6-5	-	-	TGTGCCAGCAGTTATGGGGAGGACAATCAGCCCCAGCATTTT	CASSYGEDNQPQHF